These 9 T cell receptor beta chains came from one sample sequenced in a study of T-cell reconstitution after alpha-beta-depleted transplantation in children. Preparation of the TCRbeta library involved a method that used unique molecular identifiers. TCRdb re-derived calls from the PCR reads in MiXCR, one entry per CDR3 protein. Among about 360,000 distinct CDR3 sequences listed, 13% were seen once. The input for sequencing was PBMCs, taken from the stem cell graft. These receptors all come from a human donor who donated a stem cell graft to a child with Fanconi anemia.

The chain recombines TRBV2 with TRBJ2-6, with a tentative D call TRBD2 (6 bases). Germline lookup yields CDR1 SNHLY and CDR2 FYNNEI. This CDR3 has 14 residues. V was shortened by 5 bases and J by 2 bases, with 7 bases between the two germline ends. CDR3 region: CASSPGAGANVLTF. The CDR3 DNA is TGTGCCAGCAGTCCGGGAGCTGGGGCCAACGTCCTGACTTTC.

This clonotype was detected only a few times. The CDR3 DNA follows: TGTGCCAGCAGTTTACGAGGTCAAGGGATCGGTCAGCCCCAGCATTTT. Its translation: CASSLRGQGIGQPQHF. V usage is TRBV27 and J usage is TRBJ1-5; no clear D. Germline V gene data show CDR1 as MNHEY and CDR2 as SMNVEV (reference sequence). This CDR3 region has 16 residues. V was pared by 2 bases and J by 6 bases, with 17 bases between.

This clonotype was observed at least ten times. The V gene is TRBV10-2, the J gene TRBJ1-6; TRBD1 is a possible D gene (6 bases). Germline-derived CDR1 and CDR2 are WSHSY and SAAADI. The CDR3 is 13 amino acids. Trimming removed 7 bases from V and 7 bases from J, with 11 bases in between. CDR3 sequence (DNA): TGCGCCAGCATTCCAGGGGTGAATTCACCCCTCCACTTT. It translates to CASIPGVNSPLHF.

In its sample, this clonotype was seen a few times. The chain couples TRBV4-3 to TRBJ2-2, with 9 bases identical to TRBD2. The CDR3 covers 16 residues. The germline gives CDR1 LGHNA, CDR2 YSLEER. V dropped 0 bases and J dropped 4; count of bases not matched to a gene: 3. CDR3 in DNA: TGCGCCAGCAGCCAAGATTCTAGCGGGGTCACCGGGGAGCTGTTTTTT. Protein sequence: CASSQDSSGVTGELFF.

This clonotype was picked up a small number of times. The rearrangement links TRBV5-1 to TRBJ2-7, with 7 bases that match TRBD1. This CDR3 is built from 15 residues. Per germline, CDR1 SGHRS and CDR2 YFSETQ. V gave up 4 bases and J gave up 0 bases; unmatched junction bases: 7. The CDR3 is CASSQGQSNSYEQYV. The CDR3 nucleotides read TGCGCCAGCAGCCAGGGACAGAGCAACTCCTACGAGCAGTACGTC.

In nucleotides, the CDR3 is TGCAGCGTTGATACGGGACAATGGGAGACCCAGTACTTC. Amino acid sequence: CSVDTGQWETQYF. J is TRBJ2-5 and V is TRBV29-1, with D perhaps matching TRBD1 (6 bases). The V end lost 3 bases, the J end lost 5 bases, and 13 bases lay between the germline ends. The length of the CDR3 is 13 residues. CDR1 and CDR2 from the germline V gene are SQVTM and ANQGSEA.

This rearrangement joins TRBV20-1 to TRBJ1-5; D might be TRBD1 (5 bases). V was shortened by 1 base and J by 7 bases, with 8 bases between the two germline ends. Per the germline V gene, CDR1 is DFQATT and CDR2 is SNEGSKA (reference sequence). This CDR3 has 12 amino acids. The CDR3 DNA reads TGCAGTGCTAGAGGGGGACCCCAGCCCCAGCATTTT. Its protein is CSARGGPQPQHF.

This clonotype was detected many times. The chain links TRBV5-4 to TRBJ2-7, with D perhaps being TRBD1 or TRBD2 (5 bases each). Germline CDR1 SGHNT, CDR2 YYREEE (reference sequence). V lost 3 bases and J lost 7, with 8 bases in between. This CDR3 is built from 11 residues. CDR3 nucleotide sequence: TGTGCCAGCAGCTCCGGGACGGAGCAGTACGTC. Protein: CASSSGTEQYV.

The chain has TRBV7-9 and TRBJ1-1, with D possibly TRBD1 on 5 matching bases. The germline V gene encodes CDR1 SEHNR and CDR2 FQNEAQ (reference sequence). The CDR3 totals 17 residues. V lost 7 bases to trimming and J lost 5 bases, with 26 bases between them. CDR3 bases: TGTGCCAGCACCCCTGGGGCACGGCCGGTTGGAGGGACTGAAGCTTTCTTT. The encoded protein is CASTPGARPVGGTEAFF.